The clone carrying this T cell receptor beta chain was seen a few times. This sample stems from a study of read filtering for tumor transcriptome and immune sequencing. The V gene's germline CDR1 is MNHNY and CDR2 SVGAGI (reference sequence). The V segment lost 0 bases and the J segment 4 bases; nucleotides outside the gene matches: 8. This CDR3 has 16 residues. Molecular barcoded adaptors covering alpha/delta and beta/gamma chains were used on 400 to 450 ng RNA. TCRdb reprocessed the reads via MiXCR and lists one record per CDR3 protein. The data contain over 80,000 distinct CDR3 sequences, around 12% of them singletons.

The sample taken for sequencing was a population of CD138-negative cells sorted from bone marrow. The chain employs TRBV6-6 and TRBJ2-7; 8 bases are a match to TRBD2. This TCR came from a donor at least 40 years old with multiple myeloma. As DNA, the CDR3 is TGTGCCAGCAGTTACTCCGCCGGGACTAGTCGGTACGAGCAGTACTTC. Translating gives CASSYSAGTSRYEQYF.